This T cell receptor (beta chain) was profiled in a study of cytomegalovirus exposure and HLA in healthy donors. General study points: The authors enumerated 150 to 200 TCR beta chains as linked to cytomegalovirus.

The V end was cut by 4 bases, the J end by 9 bases, with 14 bases between. Germline V gene sequence: CDR1 SGDLS, CDR2 YYNGEE. This CDR3 is built from 13 residues. In regard to this clone: The antigen is not known.

PCR used 60 Vbeta primers and 13 Jbeta primers. The table came from immunoSEQ multiplex PCR; TCRdb's copy has only in-frame clones and leaves some out. Of a few hundred thousand clones listed, roughly 70% are singletons. The chain uses TRBV9 and TRBJ1-5; D is unresolved. This receptor was obtained from a female donor in good health and CMV-seronegative. Sequencing was carried out using PBMCs. The CDR3, as DNA: TGTGCCAGCAGCCTACTAGCATTCGGGCCCCAGCATTTT. Its translation: CASSLLAFGPQHF.